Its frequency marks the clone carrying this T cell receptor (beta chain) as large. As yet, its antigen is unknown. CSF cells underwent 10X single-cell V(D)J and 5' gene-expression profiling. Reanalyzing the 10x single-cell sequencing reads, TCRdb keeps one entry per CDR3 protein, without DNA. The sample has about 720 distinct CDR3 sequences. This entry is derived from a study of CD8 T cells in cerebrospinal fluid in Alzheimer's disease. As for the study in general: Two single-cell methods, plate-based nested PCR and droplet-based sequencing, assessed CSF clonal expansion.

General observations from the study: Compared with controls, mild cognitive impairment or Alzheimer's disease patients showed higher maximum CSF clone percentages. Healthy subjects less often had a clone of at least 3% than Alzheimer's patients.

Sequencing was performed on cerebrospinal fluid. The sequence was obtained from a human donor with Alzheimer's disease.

The CDR3 sequence is CASSLGVPGANVLTF. The chain links TRBV13 to TRBJ2-6. CDR1 and CDR2 (germline): PRHDT, FYEKMQ (reference sequence). The CDR3 covers 15 residues. Based on the CDR3 plus reference TRBV13 and TRBJ2-6, the full variable domain is AAGVIQSPRHLIKEKRETATLKCYPIPRHDTVYWYQQGPGQDPQFLISFYEKMQSDKGSIPDRFSAQQFSDYHSELNMSSLELGDSALYFCASSLGVPGANVLTFGAGSRLTVL.